This TCR beta chain was profiled in a study of spatial heterogeneity in lung cancer. By share, this clonotype counts as medium-sized. The library was prepared for alpha chains; this beta chain is a stray read, so its frequency means little. Via MiXCR, TCRdb re-called the 5' RACE reads, giving one row per CDR3 protein. The sample consists of fewer than 18,000 distinct CDR3 sequences, 3% to 4.5% of them appearing once. The time point: sample taken at primary tumor resection. V lost 6 bases and J lost 2; bases outside the gene matches: 12. Germline loops: CDR1 MNHEY, CDR2 SMNVEV (reference sequence). This CDR3 is built from 16 residues.

The sequences come from normal lung tissue next to the tumor, collected at surgery. The V and J genes are TRBV27 and TRBJ1-1, with 7 bases that match TRBD1. This TCR was recovered from a male donor with early-stage non-small cell lung cancer. Here the CDR3 DNA reads TGTGCCAGCAGCAAATTCTCCGGGACAGCAAACACTGAAGCTTTCTTT. Translated: CASSKFSGTANTEAFF.